This T cell receptor (beta chain) was observed in a study of T cell responses to AZD1222 COVID-19 vaccine. Whole-study context: Pooling was applied to second doses at about 4 or about 12 weeks.

The CDR3 has 16 amino acids. Germline V CDR1 and CDR2: LNHDA, SQIVND (reference sequence). The junction had 12 bases not matched to a gene; V was cut back by 9 bases and J by 5 bases. Sequencing was performed with immunoSEQ multiplex PCR; in TCRdb, only in-frame clones are kept and a portion is missing. The sample yields 110,000 to 150,000 clones, about 92% seen once. The chain recombines TRBV19 with TRBJ2-5; 13 nucleotides match TRBD2. The sequenced sample was peripheral blood, obtained on day 0 of AZD1222 vaccination. This sequence was found in an adult in good health. CDR3 DNA: TGTGCCAGCCAGAGTACGGGGACTAGCGGGGCTGAGACCCAGTACTTC. Its protein is CASQSTGTSGAETQYF. Variable domain in full (rest from reference TRBV19 and TRBJ2-5): DGGITQSPKYLFRKEGQNVTLSCEQNLNHDAMYWYRQDPGQGLRLIYYSQIVNDFQKGDIAEGYSVSREKKESFPLTVTSAQKNPTAFYLCASQSTGTSGAETQYFGPGTRLLVL.